This T cell receptor beta chain was retrieved from a study of metastatic and nonmetastatic thyroid tumors. Not a single patient had been given any form of treatment at any point before undergoing thyroid surgery. TCRdb reassembled clones from the PCR reads with MiXCR. The sample shows about 4,700 clones, 23% of them seen only once. Points on this clone: Its antigen remains unknown.

The CDR3 spans 14 residues. Per germline, CDR1 MDHEN and CDR2 SYDVKM. Study-wide results and limits: In blood and tumor, TCR beta diversity was reportedly significantly higher in malignant thyroid tumors than in benign nodules.

Sequenced: tumor tissue. The chain uses TRBV28 and TRBJ2-5, with TRBD2 matching over 12 bases. The J call may be wrong; the DNA end is better matched by TRBJ2-1. The source is a male donor with papillary thyroid cancer or a benign thyroid nodule (not recorded which). Some clones in this sample may be carry-over from other donors' samples. Here the CDR3 DNA reads TGTGCCAGCAGTCTAGCGGGAGGGTTGTTTGAGCAGTTCTTC. The encoded protein is CASSLAGGLFEQFF.